Following are 19 T cell receptor beta chains from one sample sequenced in a study of blood T cell repertoires in COVID-19. Repertoires were generated with immunoSEQ multiplex PCR, while TCRdb's copy carries only in-frame clones and drops some. The table shows over 150,000 clones, with 70% to 85% occurring only once. Material: peripheral blood. The receptor set was obtained from a human donor in a cohort sampled during active COVID-19.

The rearrangement joins TRBV28 to TRBJ2-7; 7 nucleotides line up with TRBD2. Germline-derived CDR1 and CDR2 are MDHEN and SYDVKM. With 6 bases clipped from V and 2 bases from J, the junction kept 7 bases outside the gene matches. This CDR3 region has 14 residues. The CDR3 loop is CASSPRGGAYEQYF. CDR3 bases: TGTGCCAGCAGCCCCCGGGGAGGGGCCTACGAGCAGTACTTC.

This clone was counted only a few times. This chain joins TRBV28 and TRBJ1-6, with 7 nucleotides matching TRBD1. Germline values: CDR1 MDHEN, CDR2 SYDVKM. V was clipped by 6 bases and J by 10 bases; unmatched bases: 9. The CDR3 covers 14 residues. CDR3 DNA sequence: TGTGCCAGCAGCCCAACAGGGGTACAGTCACCCCTCCACTTT. Amino acids: CASSPTGVQSPLHF. The entire variable domain, with the rest obtained from reference TRBV28 and TRBJ1-6, is as follows: DVKVTQSSRYLVKRTGEKVFLECVQDMDHENMFWYRQDPGLGLRLIYFSYDVKMKEKGDIPEGYSVSREKKERFSLILESASTNQTSMYLCASSPTGVQSPLHFGNGTRLTVT.

The table lists this clone with a few counts. The gene calls are TRBV5-1 and TRBJ2-5; maybe TRBD2 (5 bases). This CDR3 contains 14 residues. The germline gives CDR1 SGHRS, CDR2 YFSETQ. With 4 bases removed from V and 9 bases from J, the gap between germline ends came to 19 bases. CDR3 sequence: CASSHGGSSQAQYF. The CDR3, as DNA: TGCGCCAGCAGCCACGGTGGGAGTAGTCAAGCCCAGTACTTC.

The count of this clone is one. The genes are TRBV20-1 and TRBJ2-7, with D possibly being TRBD2 (5 bases). The CDR3 has 15 residues. Trimming removed 3 bases at V and 6 bases at J, with 21 bases between. Germline lookup yields CDR1 DFQATT and CDR2 SNEGSKA (reference sequence). The CDR3 region has the DNA TGCAGTGCTAGTCCGTCTGAGTCCCGCCGGGGCGAGCAGTACTTC. As protein: CSASPSESRRGEQYF.

This chain uses TRBV27 with TRBJ2-5, with a weak D call TRBD1 (6 bases). V was shortened by 9 bases and J by 5 bases, with 22 bases between the two germline ends. Germline-derived CDR1 and CDR2 are MNHEY and SMNVEV (reference sequence). The CDR3 extends over 15 amino acids. The CDR3 sequence is CASGPYRDGRETQYF. CDR3 sequence (DNA): TGTGCCAGTGGCCCTTACAGGGACGGACGGGAGACCCAGTACTTC.

The chain couples TRBV3-1 (or the pseudogene TRBV3-2) to TRBJ2-3; 8 bases fit TRBD2. The CDR3 is 17 residues long. The ends lost 2 bases at V and 0 bases at J; junction bases unmatched: 7. Germline assignment: CDR1 LGHDT and CDR2 YNNKEL (reference sequence). The CDR3 DNA follows: TGTGCCAGCAGCCAACCGGTGGTAGCGGGGAGCACAGATACGCAGTATTTT. This codes for CASSQPVVAGSTDTQYF.

This clone was recorded many times. The chain recombines TRBV27 with TRBJ1-5, with 8 bases identical to TRBD1. Germline assignment: CDR1 MNHEY and CDR2 SMNVEV (reference sequence). Trimming took 6 bases from V and 1 from J; bases not matched to a gene: 8. The CDR3 is made up of 16 amino acids. CDR3 amino acids: CASRPGQGHSNQPQHF. CDR3 DNA sequence: TGTGCCAGCAGACCAGGACAGGGTCACAGCAATCAGCCCCAGCATTTT.

This chain links TRBV27 with TRBJ2-2; possibly TRBD2 for D (6 bases). The germline V and J ends were trimmed by 5 bases and 3 bases, with 16 bases remaining between them. Germline V gene lookup returns CDR1 MNHEY and CDR2 SMNVEV (reference sequence). This CDR3 contains 16 residues. In nucleotides, the CDR3 is TGTGCCAGCAGTCCGTTCCGGGGGTCGGACACCGGGGAGCTGTTTTTT. Amino acids: CASSPFRGSDTGELFF.

V gene TRBV5-1 combines with J gene TRBJ2-1; TRBD2 matches at 14 bases. This CDR3 has 19 amino acids. The germline gives CDR1 SGHRS, CDR2 YFSETQ. The V gene end was trimmed by 2 bases and the J gene end by 0 bases; junction bases not matched to a gene: 7. This CDR3 reads CASSLWGLAGATSYNEQFF. In nucleotides, the CDR3 is TGCGCCAGCAGCTTATGGGGACTAGCGGGAGCCACCTCCTACAATGAGCAGTTCTTC.

The chain has TRBV29-1 and TRBJ2-1; TRBD2 aligns across 11 bases. This CDR3 has 14 residues. The V gene's germline CDR1 is SQVTM and CDR2 ANQGSEA. The ends lost 4 bases at V and 6 bases at J; junction bases unmatched: 5. CDR3 loop: CSVAPSGGTNEQFF. CDR3 sequence (DNA): TGCAGCGTTGCCCCTAGCGGGGGGACCAATGAGCAGTTCTTC.

The CDR3 region is CASSFRVNQPQHF. The CDR3 DNA follows: TGTGCCAGCAGTTTTCGGGTTAATCAGCCCCAGCATTTT. The rearrangement joins TRBV12-3 or TRBV12-4 to TRBJ1-5; D remains ambiguous. The V gene lost 3 bases and the J gene lost 4 bases, with 7 bases spanning the gap. The CDR3 runs 13 residues.

The gene calls are TRBV28 and TRBJ2-7; 10 nucleotides agree with TRBD2. The germline V gene encodes CDR1 MDHEN and CDR2 SYDVKM. The trim removed 3 bases at V and 6 bases at J, leaving 8 bases unmatched. The length of the CDR3 is 15 residues. This CDR3 reads CASSFTSGINGEQYF. The CDR3 region has the DNA TGTGCCAGCAGTTTTACTAGCGGGATCAACGGCGAGCAGTACTTC.

This chain uses TRBV18 with TRBJ2-3; weak D call: TRBD2 (6 bases). From germline, CDR1 is KGHSH and CDR2 LQKENI. V lost 3 bases to trimming and J lost 4 bases, with 14 bases between them. The CDR3 is 15 amino acids. The CDR3, as DNA: TGTGCCAGCTCACCGGTGGGGGGACGTTCAGATACGCAGTATTTT. Residues: CASSPVGGRSDTQYF.

The genes are TRBV4-1 and TRBJ2-3; 9 bases agree with TRBD1. This CDR3 is built from 16 residues. J lost 1 base, V lost 3 bases, and 5 bases had no gene match. Germline-derived CDR1 and CDR2 are MGHRA and YSYEKL. CDR3 loop: CASSQATGGGTDTQYF. The CDR3 DNA reads as TGCGCCAGCAGCCAGGCGACAGGGGGGGGCACAGATACGCAGTATTTT.

The chain recombines TRBV2 with TRBJ1-1, with D tentatively TRBD1 (6 bases). From germline, CDR1 is SNHLY and CDR2 FYNNEI. Trimming removed 6 bases from V and 1 base from J, with 15 bases in between. The CDR3 loop spans 15 amino acids. In nucleotides, the CDR3 is TGTGCCAGCAGCCCCGACAGGCCTTCGAACACTGAAGCTTTCTTT. Translating it yields CASSPDRPSNTEAFF.

This chain connects TRBV15 to TRBJ1-3; D gene ambiguous. In germline, CDR1 is LNHNV, CDR2 YYDKDF (reference sequence). The CDR3 runs 17 residues. Trimming pared 3 bases from V and 0 bases from J, leaving 15 bases between. CDR3 sequence reads: CATSSPQEVYSGNTIYF. The CDR3 DNA follows: TGTGCCACCAGCAGCCCCCAGGAGGTTTACTCTGGAAACACCATATATTTT.

The chain is built from TRBV28 and TRBJ2-2; TRBD2 matches 7 bases. Looked up from germline, CDR1 is MDHEN and CDR2 is SYDVKM. V dropped 2 bases and J dropped 4; count of bases not matched to a gene: 4. The CDR3 length is 15 residues. The CDR3 here is CASSLAGVLTGELFF. The DNA of the CDR3 is TGTGCCAGCAGTTTAGCGGGAGTTCTCACCGGGGAGCTGTTTTTT.

The V call is TRBV7-9, the J call TRBJ2-5; D may be TRBD2 (5 bases). The CDR3 length is 13 residues. V was pared by 1 base and J by 9 bases, with 12 bases between. CDR1 is SEHNR and CDR2 is FQNEAQ in the germline V gene (reference sequence). As DNA, the CDR3 is TGTGCCAGCAGCTTAGTTCCGGGATCGGCCCAGTACTTC. It encodes CASSLVPGSAQYF.

V and J are TRBV10-1 and TRBJ2-7; a possible D gene is TRBD2 (6 bases). In germline, CDR1 is WNHNN, CDR2 SYGVQD (reference sequence). The CDR3 runs 14 residues. Trimming took 4 bases from V and 6 from J, leaving 16 bases between them. The CDR3, as DNA: TGCGCCAGCAGTGCCCGGGACTCAGTAGGCGAGCAGTACTTC. Translated, it gives CASSARDSVGEQYF.